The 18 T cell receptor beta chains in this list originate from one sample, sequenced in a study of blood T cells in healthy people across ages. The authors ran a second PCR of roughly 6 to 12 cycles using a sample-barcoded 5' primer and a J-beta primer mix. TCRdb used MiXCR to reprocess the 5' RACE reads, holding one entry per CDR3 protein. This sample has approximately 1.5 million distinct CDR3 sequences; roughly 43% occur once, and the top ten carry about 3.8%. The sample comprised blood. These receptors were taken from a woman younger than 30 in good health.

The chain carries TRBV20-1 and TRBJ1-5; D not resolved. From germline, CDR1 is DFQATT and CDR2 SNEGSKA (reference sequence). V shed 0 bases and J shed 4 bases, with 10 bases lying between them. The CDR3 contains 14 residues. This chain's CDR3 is CSARDRNPNQPQHF. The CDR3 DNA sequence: TGCAGTGCTAGAGATCGAAACCCAAATCAGCCCCAGCATTTT.

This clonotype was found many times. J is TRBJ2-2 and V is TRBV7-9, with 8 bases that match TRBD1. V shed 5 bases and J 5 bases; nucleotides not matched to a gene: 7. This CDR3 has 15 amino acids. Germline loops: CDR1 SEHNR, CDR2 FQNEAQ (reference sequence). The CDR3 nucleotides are TGTGCCAGCAGCCACACAGGGGGGCCGACCGGGGAGCTGTTTTTT. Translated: CASSHTGGPTGELFF.

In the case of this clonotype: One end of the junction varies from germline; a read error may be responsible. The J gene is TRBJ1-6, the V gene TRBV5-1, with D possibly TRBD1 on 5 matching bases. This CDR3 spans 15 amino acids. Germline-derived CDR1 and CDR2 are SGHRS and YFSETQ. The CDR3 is CASSLDTRGGSPPHF. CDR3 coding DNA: TGCGCCAGCAGCTTGGATACACGGGGCGGTTCACCCCCCCACTTT.

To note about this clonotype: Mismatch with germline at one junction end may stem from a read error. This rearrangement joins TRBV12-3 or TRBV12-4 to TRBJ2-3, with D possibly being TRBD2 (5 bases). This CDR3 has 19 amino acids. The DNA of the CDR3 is TGTGCCAGCAGTTCCTGGGTGAGAGGCCTTGAGGGTGACACAGATAAGCAGTATTTT. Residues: CASSSWVRGLEGDTDKQYF.

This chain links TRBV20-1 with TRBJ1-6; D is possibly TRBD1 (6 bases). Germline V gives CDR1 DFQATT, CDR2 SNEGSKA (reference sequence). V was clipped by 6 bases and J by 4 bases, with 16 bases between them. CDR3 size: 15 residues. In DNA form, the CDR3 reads TGCAGTGCCCCGGGGGGGCGGGGGTATAATTCACCCCTCCACTTT. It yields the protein CSAPGGRGYNSPLHF.

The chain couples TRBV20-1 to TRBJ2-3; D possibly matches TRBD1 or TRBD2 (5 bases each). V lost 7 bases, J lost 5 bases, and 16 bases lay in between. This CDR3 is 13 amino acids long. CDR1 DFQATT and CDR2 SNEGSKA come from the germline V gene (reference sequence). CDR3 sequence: CSVEGRGVDTQYF. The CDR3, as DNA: TGCAGTGTAGAAGGGCGAGGGGTAGATACGCAGTATTTT.

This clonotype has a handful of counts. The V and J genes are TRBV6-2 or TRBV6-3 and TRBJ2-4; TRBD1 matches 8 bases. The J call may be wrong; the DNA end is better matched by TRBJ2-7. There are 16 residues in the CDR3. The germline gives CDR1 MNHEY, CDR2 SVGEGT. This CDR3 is CASSYSPKGQVIEQYF. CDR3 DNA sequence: TGTGCCAGCAGTTACTCTCCTAAGGGACAGGTAATCGAGCAGTACTTC.

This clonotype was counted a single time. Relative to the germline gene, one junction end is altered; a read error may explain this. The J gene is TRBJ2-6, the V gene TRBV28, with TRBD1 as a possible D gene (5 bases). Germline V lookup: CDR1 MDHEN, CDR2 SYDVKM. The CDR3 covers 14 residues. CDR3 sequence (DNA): TGTGCCAGCAGTCGAGACTCTGGGGCCGACGTCCTGACTTTC. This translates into CASSRDSGADVLTF.

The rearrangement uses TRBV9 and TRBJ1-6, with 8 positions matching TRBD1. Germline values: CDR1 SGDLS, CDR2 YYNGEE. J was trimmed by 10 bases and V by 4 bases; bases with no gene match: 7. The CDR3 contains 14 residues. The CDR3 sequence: CASSPRTGQSPLHF. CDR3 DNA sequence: TGTGCCAGCAGCCCGAGGACAGGGCAATCACCCCTCCACTTT. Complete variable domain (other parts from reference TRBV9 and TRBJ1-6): DSGVTQTPKHLITATGQRVTLRCSPRSGDLSVYWYQQSLDQGLQFLIQYYNGEERAKGNILERFSAQQFPDLHSELNLSSLELGDSALYFCASSPRTGQSPLHFGNGTRLTVT.

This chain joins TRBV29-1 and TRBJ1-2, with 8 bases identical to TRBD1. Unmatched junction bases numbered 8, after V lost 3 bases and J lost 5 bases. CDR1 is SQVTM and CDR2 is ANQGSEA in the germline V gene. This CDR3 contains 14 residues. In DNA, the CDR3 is TGCAGCGTTGATCTAGACAGGGGAAGTTATGGCTACACCTTC. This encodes CSVDLDRGSYGYTF. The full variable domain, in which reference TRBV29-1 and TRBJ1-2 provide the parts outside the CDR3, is SAVISQKPSRDICQRGTSLTIQCQVDSQVTMMFWYRQQPGQSLTLIATANQGSEATYESGFVIDKFPISRPNLTFSTLTVSNMSPEDSSIYLCSVDLDRGSYGYTFGSGTRLTVV.

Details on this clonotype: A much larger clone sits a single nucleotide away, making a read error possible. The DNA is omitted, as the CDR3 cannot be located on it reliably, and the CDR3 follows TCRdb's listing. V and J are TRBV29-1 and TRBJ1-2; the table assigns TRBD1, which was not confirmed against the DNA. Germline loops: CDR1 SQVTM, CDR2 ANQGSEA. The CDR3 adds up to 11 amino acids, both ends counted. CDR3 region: CSVAAGTGHTF.

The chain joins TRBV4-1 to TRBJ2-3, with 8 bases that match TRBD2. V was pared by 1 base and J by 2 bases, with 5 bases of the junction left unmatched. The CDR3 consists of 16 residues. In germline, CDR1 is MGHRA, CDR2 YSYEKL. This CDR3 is CASSQGGGIPTDTQYF. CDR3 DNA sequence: TGCGCCAGCAGCCAAGGCGGGGGGATTCCCACAGATACGCAGTATTTT.

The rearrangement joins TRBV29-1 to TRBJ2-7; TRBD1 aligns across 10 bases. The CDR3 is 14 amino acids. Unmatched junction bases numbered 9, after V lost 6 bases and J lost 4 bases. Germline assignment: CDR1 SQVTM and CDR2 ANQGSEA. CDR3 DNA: TGCAGCGTCGGCGCGACAGGGGGCGGGTACGAGCAGTACTTC. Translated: CSVGATGGGYEQYF.

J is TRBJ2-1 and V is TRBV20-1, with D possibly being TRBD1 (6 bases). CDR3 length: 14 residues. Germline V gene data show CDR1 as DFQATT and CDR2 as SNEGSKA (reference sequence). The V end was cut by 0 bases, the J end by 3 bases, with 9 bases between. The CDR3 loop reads CSARDGTLYNEQFF. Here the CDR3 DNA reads TGCAGTGCTAGAGATGGGACACTCTACAATGAGCAGTTCTTC.

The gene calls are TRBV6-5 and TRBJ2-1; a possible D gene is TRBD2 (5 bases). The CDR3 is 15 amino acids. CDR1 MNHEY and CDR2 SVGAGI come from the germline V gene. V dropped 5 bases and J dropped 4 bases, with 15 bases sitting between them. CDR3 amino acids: CASSPTRAPYNEQFF. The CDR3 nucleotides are TGTGCCAGCAGTCCCACGAGGGCCCCATACAATGAGCAGTTCTTC.

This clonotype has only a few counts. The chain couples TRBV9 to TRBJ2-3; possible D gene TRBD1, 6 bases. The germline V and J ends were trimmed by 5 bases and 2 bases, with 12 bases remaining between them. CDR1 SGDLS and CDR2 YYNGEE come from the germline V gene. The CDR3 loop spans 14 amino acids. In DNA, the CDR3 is TGTGCCAGCAGAAGGGACACGAACACAGATACGCAGTATTTT. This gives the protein CASRRDTNTDTQYF.

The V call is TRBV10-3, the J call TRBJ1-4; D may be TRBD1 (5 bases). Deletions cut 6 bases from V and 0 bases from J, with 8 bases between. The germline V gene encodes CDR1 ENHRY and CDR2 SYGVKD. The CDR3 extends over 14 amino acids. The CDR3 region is CAISAGATNEKLFF. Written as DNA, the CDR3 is TGTGCCATCAGCGCGGGGGCAACTAATGAAAAACTGTTTTTT.

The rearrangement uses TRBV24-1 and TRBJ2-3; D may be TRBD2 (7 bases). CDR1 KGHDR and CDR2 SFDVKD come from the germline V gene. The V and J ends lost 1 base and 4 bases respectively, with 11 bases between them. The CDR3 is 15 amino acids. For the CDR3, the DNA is TGTGCCACCAGTGATTTTTCGGGGGGCGCAGATACGCAGTATTTT. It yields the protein CATSDFSGGADTQYF.